This T cell receptor (beta chain) comes out of a study of T cell responses to AZD1222 COVID-19 vaccine. The study's findings and limits: Targets within unmutated variant regions were reportedly found for nearly half of spike-specific TCRs.

Concerning this clone itself: Its specificity is not known.

Deletions cut 0 bases from V and 2 bases from J, with 14 bases between. Germline V gene data show CDR1 as LGHNA and CDR2 as YNFKEQ. This CDR3 is built from 16 residues. The data were produced by immunoSEQ multiplex PCR, yet TCRdb's version contains in-frame clones alone and is incomplete. The sample has 150,000 or so clones, nearly 90% seen once. The origin of this receptor is an adult in good health. The chain has TRBV4-2 and TRBJ2-7, with a weak D call TRBD2 (6 bases). The source was peripheral blood, collected on day 0 of AZD1222 vaccination. The CDR3 DNA follows: TGTGCCAGCAGCCAAGAAGAAATTAGCGGAACCTACGAGCAGTACTTC. Translated, it gives CASSQEEISGTYEQYF.